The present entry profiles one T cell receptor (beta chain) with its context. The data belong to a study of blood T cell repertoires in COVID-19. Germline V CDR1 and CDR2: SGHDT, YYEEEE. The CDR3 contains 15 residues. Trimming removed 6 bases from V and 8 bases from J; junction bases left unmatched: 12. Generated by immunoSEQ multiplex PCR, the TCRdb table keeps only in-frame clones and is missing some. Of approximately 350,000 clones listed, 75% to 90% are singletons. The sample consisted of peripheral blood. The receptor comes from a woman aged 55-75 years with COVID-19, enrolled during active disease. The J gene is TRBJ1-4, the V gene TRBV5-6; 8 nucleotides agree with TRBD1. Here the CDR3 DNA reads TGTGCCAGCACCGACGAGACAGGGGACGGCGAAAAACTGTTTTTT. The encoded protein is CASTDETGDGEKLFF.